This T cell receptor (beta chain) was captured by sequencing in a study of siplizumab effects on memory and regulatory T cells. Study results and limitations: Naive T cells apparently outstripped memory cells in diversity and seemed major alloresponse contributors. In the presence of siplizumab, alloreactive sequences traceable to unstimulated CD4+ memory cells were significantly reduced.

Per the germline V gene, CDR1 is MDHEN and CDR2 is SYDVKM. This CDR3 contains 19 residues. Trimming took off 3 bases at V and 3 bases at J, with 27 bases between the two ends. By share of the sample, this clone is medium-sized (0.01 to 0.1%). The antigen is unknown. The protocol was immunoSEQ multiplex PCR, while the TCRdb copy is restricted to in-frame clones and leaves out a portion. This table holds about 7,200 clones, around 34% found once. Cocultured for roughly six days at 37°C were the mixed lymphocyte reaction cells. Sequenced sample: CFSE-low (dividing) CD8+ T cells sorted from an allogeneic mixed lymphocyte reaction. The chain has TRBV28 and TRBJ2-7; D perhaps matches TRBD1 (6 bases). The clonotype comes from a human donor in good health; the cells came from an allogeneic mixed lymphocyte reaction. This CDR3 is CASSFVAPGSTQQGYEQYF. DNA of the CDR3: TGTGCCAGCAGTTTTGTGGCCCCAGGGTCAACTCAACAGGGCTACGAGCAGTACTTC.